This record covers a single T cell receptor beta chain. The sample belongs to a study of blood T cell repertoires in COVID-19. Across the study: From T cells, B-cell-depleted T cells, or PBMCs came the material, which was cDNA or gDNA.

Per the authors' pipeline: Reference gene primer amplification gave estimated nucleated cell counts. TCRdb keeps only in-frame clones here, not all; method: immunoSEQ multiplex PCR. V, J and clone size derive from that table, while D and trimming were established from the DNA sequence. The table shows roughly 20,000 clones, with 85% to 90% occurring only once. The ends were cut back, 3 bases at V and 5 bases at J, with 11 bases in the middle. CDR1 MNHEY and CDR2 SMNVEV come from the germline V gene (reference sequence). The CDR3 is made up of 13 amino acids. Specimen: peripheral blood. V usage is TRBV27 and J usage is TRBJ2-7, with D unclear. This receptor was obtained from a woman of 80 years or more with active COVID-19. This chain's CDR3 is CASSFRFANEQYF. In DNA, the CDR3 is TGTGCCAGCAGTTTTAGATTTGCCAACGAGCAGTACTTC.